This TCR beta chain was sequenced in a study of blood T cell repertoires in COVID-19. Study summary: PBMCs, B-cell-depleted T cells, or T cells were the source of the cDNA or gDNA that made up the material.

In the original analysis: Reference gene primer amplification gave estimated nucleated cell counts. Clones were sequenced by immunoSEQ multiplex PCR, and TCRdb holds only the in-frame ones, with some missing. V, J and clone size are those of that table, while D and trimming were read from the DNA. The data show 100,000 to 150,000 clones, 86% seen once. This clone was counted a few times. Sequencing was carried out using peripheral blood. The sequence was collected from a human donor in a cohort sampled during active COVID-19.

CDR3 bases: TGTGCCAGCAGTCCGGGACAGAACACTGAAGCTTTCTTT. Amino acid sequence: CASSPGQNTEAFF. The chain recombines TRBV6-5 with TRBJ1-1, with D possibly TRBD1 on 6 matching bases. Deletions cut 5 bases from V and 1 base from J, with 8 bases between. The CDR3 is made up of 13 amino acids. Per germline, CDR1 MNHEY and CDR2 SVGAGI.